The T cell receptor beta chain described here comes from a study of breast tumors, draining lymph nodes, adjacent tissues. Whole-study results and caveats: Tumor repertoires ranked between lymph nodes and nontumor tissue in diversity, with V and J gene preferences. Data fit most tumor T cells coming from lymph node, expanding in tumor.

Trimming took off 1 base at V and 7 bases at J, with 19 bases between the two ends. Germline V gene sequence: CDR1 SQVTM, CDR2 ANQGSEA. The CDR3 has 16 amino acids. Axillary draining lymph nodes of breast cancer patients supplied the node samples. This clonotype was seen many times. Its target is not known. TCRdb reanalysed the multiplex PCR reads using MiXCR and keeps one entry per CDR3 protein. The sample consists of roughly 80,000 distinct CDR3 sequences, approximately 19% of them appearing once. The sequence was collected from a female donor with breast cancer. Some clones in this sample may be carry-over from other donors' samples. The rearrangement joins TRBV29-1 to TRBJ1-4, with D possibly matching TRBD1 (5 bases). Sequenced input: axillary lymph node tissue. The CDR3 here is CSVEAPGPPMGEKLFF. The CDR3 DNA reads TGCAGCGTTGAAGCGCCAGGGCCCCCCATGGGTGAAAAACTGTTTTTT.